These 9 T cell receptor beta chains were all obtained from the same sample, sequenced in a study of beta chain features in type 1 diabetes. Reverse transcription of all isolated RNA meant that expressed TCRB transcripts were sequenced. Libraries were prepared by immunoSEQ multiplex PCR; TCRdb keeps only in-frame clonotypes and omits some of them. The sample has fewer than 250,000 clones; roughly an eighth are singletons. The specimen sequenced was naive CD4+ T cells from blood. All receptors derive from a woman in her thirties or forties in good health.

This clone was found a few times. J is TRBJ2-2 and V is TRBV5-5; 8 positions agree with TRBD1. Germline V gene data show CDR1 as SGHKS and CDR2 as YYEKEE (reference sequence). This CDR3 has 15 residues. V shed 1 base and J 6 bases; nucleotides not matched to a gene: 5. The CDR3 DNA follows: TGTGCCAGCAGCTTGATACAGGGGGTCCCCGGGGAGCTGTTTTTT. This encodes CASSLIQGVPGELFF.

This clone has only a few counts. The chain carries TRBV19 and TRBJ2-2; 9 nucleotides match TRBD2. With 3 bases clipped from V and 4 bases from J, the junction kept 9 bases outside the gene matches. Germline CDR1 and CDR2: LNHDA and SQIVND (reference sequence). This CDR3 is 17 amino acids long. Here the CDR3 DNA reads TGTGCCAGTAGTATGGGCGGGGGGGCCTTGAGCACCGGGGAGCTGTTTTTT. This sequence encodes CASSMGGGALSTGELFF.

This clone was picked up a small number of times. The chain employs TRBV5-1 and TRBJ1-2, with a tentative D call TRBD1 (6 bases). Germline CDR1 reads SGHRS; CDR2 reads YFSETQ. Trimming removed 4 bases at V and 4 bases at J, with 11 bases between. The CDR3 length is 13 residues. Here the CDR3 DNA reads TGCGCCAGCAGCACCGGACAGACCTATGGCTACACCTTC. Its protein is CASSTGQTYGYTF.

The chain carries TRBV7-9 and TRBJ2-7; 10 bases are a match to TRBD1. The CDR3 sequence is 14 residues long. The germline CDR1 and CDR2 sequences are SEHNR and FQNEAQ (reference sequence). V shed 5 bases and J 4 bases; nucleotides not matched to a gene: 5. The CDR3 sequence is CASSTRTGGYEQYF. The CDR3 DNA follows: TGTGCCAGCAGCACACGGACAGGGGGGTACGAGCAGTACTTC.

This clone appeared a few times. The CDR3 nucleotides are TGTGCCAGCAGTGTACCGCTTCTCTCTAGCGTTGATACGCAGTATTTT. This sequence encodes CASSVPLLSSVDTQYF. The chain uses TRBV6-6 and TRBJ2-3; D may be TRBD2 (6 bases). Germline CDR1 MNHNY, CDR2 SVGAGI (reference sequence). The CDR3 sequence is 16 residues long. V was cut by 5 bases and J by 6 bases, with 21 bases left in between.

This chain links TRBV2 with TRBJ2-3; D unclear. With 4 bases removed from V and 7 bases from J, the gap between germline ends came to 12 bases. The length of the CDR3 is 13 residues. The germline gives CDR1 SNHLY, CDR2 FYNNEI. The CDR3 DNA follows: TGTGCCAGCAGTGTCGCCGCGAGAAATACGCAGTATTTT. Its translation is CASSVAARNTQYF. The variable domain in full, with the rest retrieved from reference TRBV2 and TRBJ2-3, is EPEVTQTPSHQVTQMGQEVILRCVPISNHLYFYWYRQILGQKVEFLVSFYNNEISEKSEIFDDQFSVERPDGSNFTLKIRSTKLEDSAMYFCASSVAARNTQYFGPGTRLTVL.

The chain is built from TRBV2 and TRBJ2-7; a weak D match, TRBD2 (5 bases). The V end was cut by 7 bases, the J end by 6 bases, with 13 bases between. CDR1 and CDR2 from the germline V gene are SNHLY and FYNNEI. The CDR3 has 12 amino acids. The CDR3, as DNA: TGTGCCAGCACTTCGATGCGGGCCGAGCAGTACTTC. Translating it yields CASTSMRAEQYF. Looking up the rest from reference TRBV2 and TRBJ2-7 gives the full variable domain: EPEVTQTPSHQVTQMGQEVILRCVPISNHLYFYWYRQILGQKVEFLVSFYNNEISEKSEIFDDQFSVERPDGSNFTLKIRSTKLEDSAMYFCASTSMRAEQYFGPGTRLTVT.

This clone was detected only a few times. Other nucleotide sequences from this sample produce the same CDR3. The chain carries TRBV5-1 and TRBJ2-2; tentative D call: TRBD1 (7 bases). The CDR3 has 15 residues. Germline CDR1 is SGHRS and CDR2 is YFSETQ. Trimming stripped 0 bases from V and 4 bases from J, with 10 bases between. In DNA, the CDR3 is TGCGCCAGCAGCTTGGGACAGGGAGGCACCGGGGAGCTGTTTTTT. Its protein product is CASSLGQGGTGELFF. The full variable domain, in which reference TRBV5-1 and TRBJ2-2 provide the parts outside the CDR3, is KAGVTQTPRYLIKTRGQQVTLSCSPISGHRSVSWYQQTPGQGLQFLFEYFSETQRNKGNFPGRFSGRQFSNSRSEMNVSTLELGDSALYLCASSLGQGGTGELFFGEGSRLTVL.

The gene calls are TRBV7-9 and TRBJ2-3, with D unresolved. In germline, CDR1 is SEHNR, CDR2 FQNEAQ (reference sequence). The CDR3 length is 16 residues. Trimming left V 2 bases short and J 3 bases short, with 15 bases between. The CDR3 loop is CASSLRLVEATDTQYF. The CDR3 DNA follows: TGTGCCAGCAGCTTACGGTTGGTAGAAGCAACAGATACGCAGTATTTT.